The T cell receptor beta chain under discussion was sequenced for a study of T cells in Graves' hyperthyroidism and ophthalmopathy. Looking at the study overall: Blood was drawn when the patient was first diagnosed and still untreated.

Amplified TCR beta CDR3 regions came from RNA transcripts. The TCR CDR3 first-round RT-PCR relied on the HTBI primer set. TCRdb re-derived calls from the multiplex PCR reads in MiXCR, one entry per CDR3 protein. Of just under 750,000 distinct CDR3 sequences listed, 30% to 40% are singletons. In its sample, this clonotype was seen many times. Newly diagnosed hyperthyroidism patients aged 18 to 65 years had disease lasting under 2 months. Researchers barred patients who had uncontrolled infection, other autoimmune disease, pregnancy or lactation. From 9 to 10 ml of fresh peripheral blood, PBMCs were isolated. Germline V gene lookup returns CDR1 SGHDT and CDR2 YYEEEE. Trimming cost V 0 bases and J 6 bases, with 13 bases left between them. CDR3 length: 15 amino acids.

Material: blood. This chain links TRBV5-6 with TRBJ1-5, with D possibly being TRBD1 (5 bases). This receptor was identified in a woman between 40 and 55 years old with Graves' hyperthyroidism. CDR3 nucleotides: TGTGCCAGCAGCTTGGCCAGGGTAAGTTCTCAGCCCCAGCATTTT. This codes for CASSLARVSSQPQHF.